Sequencing of this TCR beta chain was carried out in a study of T cell changes during pregnancy in multiple sclerosis. TCRdb's table, derived via immunoSEQ multiplex PCR, lists solely in-frame clones and lacks some. The data show roughly 34,000 clones, with around 90% seen just once and roughly 0.42% held by the top ten. The sample in question was CD4+ T cells from peripheral blood mononuclear cells, obtained in the second trimester of pregnancy. This receptor was identified in a female donor in good health, enrolled as a control in a pregnancy study.

The CDR3 sequence: CASSQGSSLHF. CDR3 sequence (DNA): TGTGCCAGCAGTCAGGGTTCTTCCCTCCACTTT. The chain links TRBV6-6 to TRBJ1-6; D is perhaps TRBD1 (5 bases). The CDR3 loop spans 11 amino acids. Between the trimmed V and J ends, which lost 5 bases and 14 bases, there was a span of 10 bases. Per the germline V gene, CDR1 is MNHNY and CDR2 is SVGAGI (reference sequence).